This T cell receptor (beta chain) stems from a study of T cells in Graves' hyperthyroidism and ophthalmopathy. This clonotype was counted between two and nine times. The antigen is undetermined. The CDR3 spans 13 residues. The germline CDR1 and CDR2 sequences are SEHNR and FQNEAQ (reference sequence). The germline V and J ends were trimmed by 8 bases and 4 bases, with 14 bases remaining between them. The investigators amplified TCR beta CDR3 regions from RNA transcripts. A first-round RT-PCR of the TCR CDR3 used the HTBI primer set. Each CDR3 protein gets one entry after TCRdb re-called the multiplex PCR reads with MiXCR. Altogether some 800,000 distinct CDR3 sequences are present, more than 30% being singletons, with the ten largest covering 8.9%. General observations from the study: In simple terms, a model built on 13 V-J features told ophthalmopathy apart from stable hyperthyroidism.

The authors deemed Graves' hyperthyroidism stable absent ophthalmopathy progression within 18 months. The sequence was obtained from a man younger than 30 with Graves' hyperthyroidism. This rearrangement joins TRBV7-9 to TRBJ1-1, with D uncertain. Sequencing was performed on blood. The CDR3 nucleotides are TGTGCCAGCGGCAATTTGGTCTTCACTGAAGCTTTCTTT. Translating it yields CASGNLVFTEAFF.